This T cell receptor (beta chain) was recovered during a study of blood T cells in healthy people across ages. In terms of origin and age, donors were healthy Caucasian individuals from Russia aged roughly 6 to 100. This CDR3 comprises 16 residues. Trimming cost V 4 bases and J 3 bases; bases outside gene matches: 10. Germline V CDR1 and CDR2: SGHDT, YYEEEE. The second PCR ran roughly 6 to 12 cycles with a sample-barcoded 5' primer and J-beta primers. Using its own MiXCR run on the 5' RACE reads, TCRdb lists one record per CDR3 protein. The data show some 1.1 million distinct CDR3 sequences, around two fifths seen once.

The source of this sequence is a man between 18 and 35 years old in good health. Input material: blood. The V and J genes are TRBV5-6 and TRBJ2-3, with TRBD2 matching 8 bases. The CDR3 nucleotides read TGTGCCAGCAGCCTGTGGACTAGCTCCGGGACAGATACGCAGTATTTT. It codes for CASSLWTSSGTDTQYF.